This T cell receptor beta chain was recovered during a study of T cell repertoires in cytomegalovirus infection. Study in general: Matching HLA type and CMV infection were both indicated by public TCR beta signatures. The study's findings and limits: The response measured ex vivo was dominated by TCR beta clonotypes (HLA-C-restricted and CMV-specific). Frequencies of public TCR beta families were cumulated, and this identified carriers of CMV plus the relevant HLA.

CDR1 and CDR2 (germline): MNHEY, SVGEGT. The V and J ends lost 8 bases and 4 bases, in that order; junction bases with no gene match: 5. CDR3 length: 13 residues. One entry per CDR3 protein, called by TCRdb with MiXCR from the reads. The data hold roughly 630,000 distinct CDR3 sequences, with about 24% observed a single time. Comment on this clonotype: What it binds is not known.

The gene calls are TRBV6-2 or TRBV6-3 and TRBJ2-7; 10 bases agree with TRBD2. The receptor was isolated from a human donor in good health (CMV status not recorded). Some clones in this sample may be carry-over from other donors' samples. Sequences were obtained from CD8+ T cells from PBMCs. As DNA, the CDR3 is TGTGCCAGCTCGGCTAGCGGGGGATACGAGCAGTACTTC. As protein: CASSASGGYEQYF.